Here is one TCR beta chain with its context. This sample stems from a study of blood T cell repertoires in COVID-19. Generated by immunoSEQ multiplex PCR, the TCRdb table keeps only in-frame clones and is missing some. Of about 38,000 clones listed, about 91% are singletons. The specimen sequenced was peripheral blood. This receptor was taken from a human donor in a cohort sampled during active COVID-19.

This CDR3 reads CASSIVGRANEQFF. CDR3 DNA sequence: TGTGCCAGTAGTATAGTTGGCAGGGCTAATGAGCAGTTCTTC. The chain combines TRBV19 with TRBJ2-1; the D gene is possibly TRBD1 (5 bases). Deletions cut 1 base from V and 7 bases from J, with 11 bases between. CDR1 and CDR2 from the germline V gene are LNHDA and SQIVND (reference sequence). The CDR3 runs 14 residues.